This section outlines one T cell receptor beta chain sequence together with its context. The antigen is not known. Every bit of the isolated RNA underwent reverse transcription, so sequencing read expressed TCRB transcripts. Profiled with immunoSEQ multiplex PCR; TCRdb holds only in-frame clones, not every one. This table holds 140,000 to 150,000 clones, nearly 50% found once. Germline V gene lookup returns CDR1 LNHDA and CDR2 SQIVND (reference sequence). Deletions cut 5 bases from V and 4 bases from J, with 14 bases between. The CDR3 has 15 residues. Each sorted fraction was over 95% pure. The sample is drawn from a study of beta chain features in type 1 diabetes. Study context: Patients shared similar age, gender and cell yields with healthy donors.

The study's findings and limits: PCR might show a preference for shorter templates, equally across patients and controls.

This receptor was obtained from a man younger than 30 in good health. V gene TRBV19 combines with J gene TRBJ1-4, with D maybe TRBD1 (5 bases). Specimen: Tregs from blood. CDR3 residues: CASSAQGTLNEKLFF. The CDR3 nucleotides are TGTGCCAGTAGTGCCCAGGGAACCCTTAATGAAAAACTGTTTTTT. Together with reference TRBV19 and TRBJ1-4, the CDR3 gives the full variable domain: DGGITQSPKYLFRKEGQNVTLSCEQNLNHDAMYWYRQDPGQGLRLIYYSQIVNDFQKGDIAEGYSVSREKKESFPLTVTSAQKNPTAFYLCASSAQGTLNEKLFFGSGTQLSVL.